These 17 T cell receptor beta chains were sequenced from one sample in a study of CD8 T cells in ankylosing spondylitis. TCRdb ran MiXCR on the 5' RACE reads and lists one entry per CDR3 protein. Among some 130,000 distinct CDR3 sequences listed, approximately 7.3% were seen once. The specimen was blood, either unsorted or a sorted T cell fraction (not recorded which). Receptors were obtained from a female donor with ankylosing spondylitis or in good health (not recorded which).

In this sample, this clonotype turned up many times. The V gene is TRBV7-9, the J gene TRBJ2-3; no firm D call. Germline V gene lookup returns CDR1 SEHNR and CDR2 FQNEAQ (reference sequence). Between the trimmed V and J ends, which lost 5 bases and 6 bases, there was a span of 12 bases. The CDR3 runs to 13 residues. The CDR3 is CASSLQIGDTQYF. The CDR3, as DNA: TGTGCCAGCAGCCTACAGATTGGGGATACGCAGTATTTT.

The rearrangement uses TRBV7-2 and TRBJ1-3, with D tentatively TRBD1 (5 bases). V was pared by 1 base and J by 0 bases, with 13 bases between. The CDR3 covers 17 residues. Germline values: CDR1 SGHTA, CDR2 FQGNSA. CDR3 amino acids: CASSLVGTGSSGNTIYF. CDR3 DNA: TGTGCCAGCAGCTTAGTGGGGACGGGGAGCTCTGGAAACACCATATATTTT.

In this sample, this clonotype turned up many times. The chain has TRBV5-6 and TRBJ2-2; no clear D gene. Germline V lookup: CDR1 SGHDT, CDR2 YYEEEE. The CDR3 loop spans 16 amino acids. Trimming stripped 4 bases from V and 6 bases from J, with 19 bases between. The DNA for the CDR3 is TGTGCCAGCAGCCCCATGGTGGCTGCCCTTCCCGGGGAGCTGTTTTTT. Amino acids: CASSPMVAALPGELFF.

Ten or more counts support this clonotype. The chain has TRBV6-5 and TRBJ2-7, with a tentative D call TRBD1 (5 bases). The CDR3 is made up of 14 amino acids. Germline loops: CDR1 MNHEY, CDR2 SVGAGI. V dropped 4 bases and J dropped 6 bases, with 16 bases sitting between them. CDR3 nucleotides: TGTGCCAGCAGTTCGGCGACCAAGGGGTCCGAGCAGTACTTC. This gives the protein CASSSATKGSEQYF.

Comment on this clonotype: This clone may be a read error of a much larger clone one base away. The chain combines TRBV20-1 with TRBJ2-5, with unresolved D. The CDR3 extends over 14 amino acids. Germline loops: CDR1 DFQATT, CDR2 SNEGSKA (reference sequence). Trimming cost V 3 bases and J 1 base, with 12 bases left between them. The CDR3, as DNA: TGCAGTGCTAGCCCCTCTAGAGTCCAAGAGACCCAGTACTTC. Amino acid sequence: CSASPSRVQETQYF.

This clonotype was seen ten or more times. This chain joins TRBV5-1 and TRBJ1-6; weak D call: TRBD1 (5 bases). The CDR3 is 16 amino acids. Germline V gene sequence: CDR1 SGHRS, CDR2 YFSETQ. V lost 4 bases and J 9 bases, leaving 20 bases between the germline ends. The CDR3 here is CASSVATRGSRSPLHF. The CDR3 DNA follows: TGCGCCAGCAGCGTAGCAACGAGGGGATCGCGTTCACCCCTCCACTTT.

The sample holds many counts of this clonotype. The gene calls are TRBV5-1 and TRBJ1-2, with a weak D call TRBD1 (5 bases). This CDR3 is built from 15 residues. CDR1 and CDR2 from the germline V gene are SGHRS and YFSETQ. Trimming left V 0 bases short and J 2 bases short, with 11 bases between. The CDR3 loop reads CASSLVGGGNYGYTF. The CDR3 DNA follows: TGCGCCAGCAGCTTGGTGGGGGGAGGAAACTATGGCTACACCTTC.

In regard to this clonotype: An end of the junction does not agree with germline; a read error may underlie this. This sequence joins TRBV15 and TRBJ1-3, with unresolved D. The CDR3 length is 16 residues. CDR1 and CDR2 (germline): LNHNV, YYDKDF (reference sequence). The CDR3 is CATSSFASFSGSTIYF. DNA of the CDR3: TGTGCCACCAGCAGTTTTGCCTCCTTCTCTGGAAGCACCATATATTTT.

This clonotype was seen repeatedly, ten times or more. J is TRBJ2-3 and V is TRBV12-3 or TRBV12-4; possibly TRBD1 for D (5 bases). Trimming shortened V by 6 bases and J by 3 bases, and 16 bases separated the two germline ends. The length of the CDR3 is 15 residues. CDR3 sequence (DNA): TGTGCCAGCAGCCTCCAGGGTATAATGACAGATACGCAGTATTTT. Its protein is CASSLQGIMTDTQYF.

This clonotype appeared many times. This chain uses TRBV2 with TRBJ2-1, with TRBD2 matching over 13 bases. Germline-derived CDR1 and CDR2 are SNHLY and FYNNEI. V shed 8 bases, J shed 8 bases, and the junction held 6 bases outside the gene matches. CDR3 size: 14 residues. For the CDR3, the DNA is TGTGCCAGCCTCGGGACTAGCGGGACAGATGAGCAGTTCTTC. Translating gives CASLGTSGTDEQFF.

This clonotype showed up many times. CDR3 nucleotides: TGTGCCAGCTCACCACCGCGGCAGATGAACACTGAAGCTTTCTTT. Protein product: CASSPPRQMNTEAFF. This chain connects TRBV18 to TRBJ1-1; D remains ambiguous. The CDR3 loop spans 15 amino acids. Trimming shortened V by 0 bases and J by 0 bases, and 8 bases separated the two germline ends. Germline V gives CDR1 KGHSH, CDR2 LQKENI.

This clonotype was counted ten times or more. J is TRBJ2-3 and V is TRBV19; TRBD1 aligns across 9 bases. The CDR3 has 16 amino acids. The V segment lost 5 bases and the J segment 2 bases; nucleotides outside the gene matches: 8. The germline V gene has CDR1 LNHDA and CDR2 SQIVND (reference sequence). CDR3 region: CASSPKGQGATDTQYF. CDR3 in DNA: TGTGCCAGTAGTCCGAAGGGACAGGGAGCCACAGATACGCAGTATTTT.

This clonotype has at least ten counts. CDR3 sequence: CASSINNEQFF. Here the CDR3 DNA reads TGTGCCAGCAGCATTAACAATGAGCAGTTCTTC. V is TRBV11-3 and J is TRBJ2-1; D unclear. There are 11 residues in the CDR3. Between the trimmed V and J ends, which lost 5 bases and 5 bases, there was a span of 4 bases. Looked up from germline, CDR1 is SGHNT and CDR2 is YENEEA.

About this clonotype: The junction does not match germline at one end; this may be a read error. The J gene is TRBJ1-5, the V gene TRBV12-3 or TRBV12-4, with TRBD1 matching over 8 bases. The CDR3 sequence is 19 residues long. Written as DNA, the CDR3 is TGTGCCATCAGTTTAAAATCAATGGGCATGACAGGGGAGGATCAGCCCCAGCATTTT. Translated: CAISLKSMGMTGEDQPQHF.

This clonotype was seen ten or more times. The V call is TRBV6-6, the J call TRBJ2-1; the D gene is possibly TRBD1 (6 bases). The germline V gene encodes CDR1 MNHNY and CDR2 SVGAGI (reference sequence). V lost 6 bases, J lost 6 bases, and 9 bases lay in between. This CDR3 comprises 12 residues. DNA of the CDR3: TGTGCCAGCAGACAGGGTAGCAATGAGCAGTTCTTC. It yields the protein CASRQGSNEQFF.

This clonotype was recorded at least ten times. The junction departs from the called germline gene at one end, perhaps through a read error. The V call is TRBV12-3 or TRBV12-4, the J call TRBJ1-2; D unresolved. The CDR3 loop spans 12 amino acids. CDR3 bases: TGTGCCAGCACCGCGTACGTGAACTCAGCGCGCTTC. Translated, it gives CASTAYVNSARF.

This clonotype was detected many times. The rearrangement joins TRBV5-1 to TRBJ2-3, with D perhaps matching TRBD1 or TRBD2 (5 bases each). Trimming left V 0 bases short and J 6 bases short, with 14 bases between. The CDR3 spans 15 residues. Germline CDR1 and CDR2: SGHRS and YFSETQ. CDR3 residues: CASSLAGAGRDTQYF. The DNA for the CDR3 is TGCGCCAGCAGCTTGGCCGGGGCCGGGCGGGATACGCAGTATTTT.